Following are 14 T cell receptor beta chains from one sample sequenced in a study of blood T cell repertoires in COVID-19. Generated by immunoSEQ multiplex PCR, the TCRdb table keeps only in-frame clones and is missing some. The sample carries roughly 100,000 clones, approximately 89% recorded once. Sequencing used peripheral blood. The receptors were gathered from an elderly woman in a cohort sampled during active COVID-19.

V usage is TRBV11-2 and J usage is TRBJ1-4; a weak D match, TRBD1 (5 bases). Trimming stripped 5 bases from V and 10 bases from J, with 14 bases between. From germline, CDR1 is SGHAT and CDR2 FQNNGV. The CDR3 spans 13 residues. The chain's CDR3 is CASSPSDSSKLFF. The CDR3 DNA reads TGTGCCAGCAGCCCCTCCGACAGTTCAAAACTGTTTTTT.

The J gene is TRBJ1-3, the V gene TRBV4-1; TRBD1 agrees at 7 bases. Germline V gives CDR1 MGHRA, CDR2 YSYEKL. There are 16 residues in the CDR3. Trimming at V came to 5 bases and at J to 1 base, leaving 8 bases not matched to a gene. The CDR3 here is CASSVQGRGSGNTIYF. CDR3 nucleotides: TGCGCCAGCAGCGTACAGGGGCGAGGATCTGGAAACACCATATATTTT.

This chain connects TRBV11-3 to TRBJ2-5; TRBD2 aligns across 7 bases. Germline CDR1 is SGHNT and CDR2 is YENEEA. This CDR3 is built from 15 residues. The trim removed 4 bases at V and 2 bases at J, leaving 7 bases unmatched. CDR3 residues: CASSSGLTLQETQYF. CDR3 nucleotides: TGTGCCAGCAGCTCGGGACTAACCTTACAAGAGACCCAGTACTTC.

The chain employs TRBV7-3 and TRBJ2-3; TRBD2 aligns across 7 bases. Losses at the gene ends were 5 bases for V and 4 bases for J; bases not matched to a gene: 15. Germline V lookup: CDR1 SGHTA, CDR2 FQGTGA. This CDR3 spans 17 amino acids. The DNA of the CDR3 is TGTGCCAGCAGCCCCATTCCCCCCGCGGGGGATGCAGATACGCAGTATTTT. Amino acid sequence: CASSPIPPAGDADTQYF. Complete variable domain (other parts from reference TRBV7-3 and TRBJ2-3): GAGVSQTPSNKVTEKGKYVELRCDPISGHTALYWYRQSLGQGPEFLIYFQGTGAADDSGLPNDRFFAVRPEGSVSTLKIQRTERGDSAVYLCASSPIPPAGDADTQYFGPGTRLTVL.

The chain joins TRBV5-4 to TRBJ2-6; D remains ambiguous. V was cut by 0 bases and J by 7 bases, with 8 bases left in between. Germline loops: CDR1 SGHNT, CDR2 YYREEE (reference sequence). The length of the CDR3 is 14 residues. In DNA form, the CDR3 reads TGTGCCAGCAGCTTGGGCCCAGGAGCCAACGTCCTGACTTTC. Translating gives CASSLGPGANVLTF.

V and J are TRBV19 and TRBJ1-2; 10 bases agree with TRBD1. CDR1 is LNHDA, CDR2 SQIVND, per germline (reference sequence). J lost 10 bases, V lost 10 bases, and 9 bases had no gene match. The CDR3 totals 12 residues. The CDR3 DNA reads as TGTGCCACCCTCCGGGACAGGGGAGCCTACACCTTC. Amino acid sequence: CATLRDRGAYTF.

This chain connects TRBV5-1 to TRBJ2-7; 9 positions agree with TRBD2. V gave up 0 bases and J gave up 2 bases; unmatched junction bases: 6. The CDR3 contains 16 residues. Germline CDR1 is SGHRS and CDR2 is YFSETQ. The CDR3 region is CASSLESGGGAYEQYF. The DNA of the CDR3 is TGCGCCAGCAGCTTGGAATCTGGCGGGGGGGCCTACGAGCAGTACTTC.

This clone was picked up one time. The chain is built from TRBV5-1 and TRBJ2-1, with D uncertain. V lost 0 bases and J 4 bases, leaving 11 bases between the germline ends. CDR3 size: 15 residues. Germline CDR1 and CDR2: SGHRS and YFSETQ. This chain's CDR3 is CASSLDVQLYNEQFF. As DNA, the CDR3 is TGCGCCAGCAGCTTGGATGTACAGCTTTACAATGAGCAGTTCTTC. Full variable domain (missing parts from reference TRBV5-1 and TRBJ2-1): KAGVTQTPRYLIKTRGQQVTLSCSPISGHRSVSWYQQTPGQGLQFLFEYFSETQRNKGNFPGRFSGRQFSNSRSEMNVSTLELGDSALYLCASSLDVQLYNEQFFGPGTRLTVL.

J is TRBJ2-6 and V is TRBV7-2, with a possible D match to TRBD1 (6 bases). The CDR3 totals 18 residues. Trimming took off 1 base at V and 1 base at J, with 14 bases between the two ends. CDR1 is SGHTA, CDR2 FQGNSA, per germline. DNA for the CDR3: TGTGCCAGCAGCTTAGGGGGGACATTAGGGTCTGGGGCCAACGTCCTGACTTTC. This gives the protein CASSLGGTLGSGANVLTF.

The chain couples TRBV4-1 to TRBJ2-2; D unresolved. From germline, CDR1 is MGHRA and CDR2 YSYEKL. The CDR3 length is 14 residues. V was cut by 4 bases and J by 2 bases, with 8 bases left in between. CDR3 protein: CASSPHSNTGELFF. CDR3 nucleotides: TGCGCCAGCAGCCCCCACAGTAACACCGGGGAGCTGTTTTTT.

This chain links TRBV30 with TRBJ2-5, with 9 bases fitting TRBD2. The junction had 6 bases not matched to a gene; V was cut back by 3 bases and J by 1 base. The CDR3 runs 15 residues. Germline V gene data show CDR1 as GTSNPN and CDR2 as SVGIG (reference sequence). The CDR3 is CAWRRGGASQETQYF. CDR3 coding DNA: TGTGCCTGGAGGCGGGGGGGGGCCTCCCAAGAGACCCAGTACTTC.

CDR3 region: CASSQLRGTQYF. DNA for the CDR3: TGTGCCAGCAGCCAACTACGGGGTACGCAGTATTTT. The chain carries TRBV28 and TRBJ2-3; D might be TRBD2 (5 bases). This CDR3 spans 12 amino acids. Germline CDR1 reads MDHEN; CDR2 reads SYDVKM. The V and J ends lost 6 bases and 8 bases respectively, with 12 bases between them.

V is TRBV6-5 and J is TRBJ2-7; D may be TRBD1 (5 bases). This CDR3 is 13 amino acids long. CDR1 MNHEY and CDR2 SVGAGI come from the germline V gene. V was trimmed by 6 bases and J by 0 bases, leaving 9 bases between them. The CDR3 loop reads CASRQGYSYEQYF. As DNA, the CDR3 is TGTGCCAGCAGGCAGGGATACTCCTACGAGCAGTACTTC.

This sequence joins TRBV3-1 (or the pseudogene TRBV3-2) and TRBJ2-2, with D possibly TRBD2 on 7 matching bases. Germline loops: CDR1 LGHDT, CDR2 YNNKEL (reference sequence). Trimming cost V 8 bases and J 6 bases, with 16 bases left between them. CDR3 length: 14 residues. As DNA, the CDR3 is TGTGCCAGCTCTTTAGGGGGGGCTCCCGGGGAGCTGTTTTTT. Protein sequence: CASSLGGAPGELFF.